The next 20 T cell receptor beta chains were all read from a single sample in a study of blood T cell repertoires in COVID-19. The data were produced by immunoSEQ multiplex PCR, yet TCRdb's version contains in-frame clones alone and is incomplete. The sample includes roughly 130,000 clones, 90% seen only once; the top ten take 4% to 5%. The sequencing sample was made of peripheral blood. Every receptor here comes from a man aged 55 to 70 with COVID-19, enrolled during active disease.

This chain connects TRBV7-2 to TRBJ1-2, with D unclear. The CDR3 is 16 residues long. Trimming cost V 6 bases and J 5 bases, with 22 bases left between them. The germline gives CDR1 SGHTA, CDR2 FQGNSA. The CDR3 reads CASRSSGPEEWYGYTF. The CDR3 nucleotides are TGTGCCAGCAGGTCCTCCGGGCCGGAGGAGTGGTATGGCTACACCTTC.

The chain uses TRBV19 and TRBJ1-5; the D is unclear. V lost 1 base and J lost 5, with 12 bases in between. The CDR3 sequence is 15 residues long. The germline V gene has CDR1 LNHDA and CDR2 SQIVND (reference sequence). The CDR3: CASSIVGTYDQPQHF. DNA for the CDR3: TGTGCCAGTAGTATAGTTGGTACCTACGATCAGCCCCAGCATTTT.

V and J are TRBV7-9 and TRBJ2-7; 9 positions match TRBD1. The CDR3 is 14 amino acids. Trimming removed 5 bases from V and 4 bases from J; junction bases left unmatched: 6. Looked up from germline, CDR1 is SEHNR and CDR2 is FQNEAQ (reference sequence). CDR3 amino acids: CASSLQGARYEQYF. CDR3 nucleotide sequence: TGTGCCAGCAGCCTACAGGGGGCAAGATACGAGCAGTACTTC.

The rearrangement links TRBV7-8 to TRBJ2-3; weak D call: TRBD2 (7 bases). The germline CDR1 and CDR2 sequences are SGHVS and FQNEAQ. The CDR3 contains 16 residues. V lost 7 bases, J lost 4 bases, and 21 bases lay in between. The CDR3: CASNPVGGARADTQYF. The DNA for the CDR3 is TGTGCCAGCAACCCCGTTGGGGGGGCGAGGGCAGATACGCAGTATTTT.

The V and J genes are TRBV6-5 and TRBJ1-4; TRBD1 agrees at 8 bases. The V gene's germline CDR1 is MNHEY and CDR2 SVGAGI. This CDR3 spans 14 amino acids. J was trimmed by 2 bases and V by 8 bases; bases with no gene match: 4. CDR3 nucleotides: TGTGCCAGCGGTCCAGGGGGCACTAATGAAAAACTGTTTTTT. This gives the protein CASGPGGTNEKLFF.

CDR3 loop: CASSLKGANTEAFF. The CDR3 bases are TGTGCCAGCAGCCTTAAGGGGGCGAACACTGAAGCTTTCTTT. V is TRBV3-1 (or the pseudogene TRBV3-2) and J is TRBJ1-1; 7 bases line up with TRBD1. The CDR3 totals 14 residues. Unmatched junction bases numbered 3, after V lost 4 bases and J lost 1 base. Germline V CDR1 and CDR2: LGHDT, YNNKEL (reference sequence).

The rearrangement links TRBV20-1 to TRBJ1-2, with no clear D. V lost 2 bases and J 8 bases, leaving 9 bases between the germline ends. The CDR3 sequence is 11 residues long. The V gene's germline CDR1 is DFQATT and CDR2 SNEGSKA (reference sequence). The CDR3 nucleotides are TGCAGTGCTAGAAGAGACACCGGCTACACCTTC. Encoded protein: CSARRDTGYTF.

The chain employs TRBV6-5 and TRBJ2-7; TRBD1 aligns across 8 bases. Trimming cost V 5 bases and J 7 bases; bases outside gene matches: 10. In germline, CDR1 is MNHEY, CDR2 SVGAGI. This CDR3 spans 14 amino acids. The CDR3 is CASSLEDREEEQYF. Here the CDR3 DNA reads TGTGCCAGCAGTCTTGAGGACAGGGAGGAGGAGCAGTACTTC.

This chain uses TRBV7-9 with TRBJ1-2; TRBD1 agrees at 7 bases. V trimming: 5 bases; J trimming: 8 bases; junction bases outside the gene matches: 11. The CDR3 loop spans 14 amino acids. Per germline, CDR1 SEHNR and CDR2 FQNEAQ (reference sequence). The CDR3 DNA is TGTGCCAGCAGCCGGGAGAACAGGGGTCGAGGCTACACCTTC. Protein sequence: CASSRENRGRGYTF.

As concerns this clone: Sequence at one end of the junction differs from germline and may be a read error. The CDR3 DNA sequence: TGTGCCAGCAGTTTCAACACGGGGGAGCTGTTTTTT. It codes for CASSFNTGELFF. The gene calls are TRBV12-3 or TRBV12-4 and TRBJ2-2; D is undetermined. CDR3 size: 12 residues.

This clone showed up just once. For the CDR3, the DNA is TGTGCCACCAGCGAGGGCGTGAACACTGAAGCTTTCTTT. Protein: CATSEGVNTEAFF. The chain employs TRBV15 and TRBJ1-1; D unclear. This CDR3 region has 13 residues. Germline V lookup: CDR1 LNHNV, CDR2 YYDKDF (reference sequence). The V gene lost 5 bases and the J gene lost 0 bases, with 7 bases spanning the gap.

The rearrangement links TRBV2 to TRBJ2-7, with TRBD1 matching 9 bases. This CDR3 has 15 amino acids. V lost 6 bases and J lost 0; bases outside the gene matches: 6. Germline lookup yields CDR1 SNHLY and CDR2 FYNNEI. The CDR3 coding sequence is TGTGCCAGCAGCGGATCGGGACAGGGCTCCTACGAGCAGTACTTC. This encodes CASSGSGQGSYEQYF.

The rearrangement links TRBV5-1 to TRBJ2-3; TRBD2 matches at 13 bases. The germline V gene has CDR1 SGHRS and CDR2 YFSETQ. J gave up 4 bases and V 4 bases, and 6 bases lay outside the gene matches. The CDR3 consists of 16 residues. The CDR3 DNA follows: TGCGCCAGCAGCCCCGGGACTAGCGGGACATCAGATACGCAGTATTTT. Protein sequence: CASSPGTSGTSDTQYF.

The rearrangement links TRBV15 to TRBJ2-7; 7 bases are shared with TRBD1. The CDR3 has 15 residues. V was clipped by 2 bases and J by 4 bases; unmatched bases: 8. Per the germline V gene, CDR1 is LNHNV and CDR2 is YYDKDF (reference sequence). The CDR3 loop reads CATSRNTGDSYEQYF. CDR3 coding DNA: TGTGCCACCAGCAGAAACACAGGGGATTCTTACGAGCAGTACTTC.

The genes are TRBV9 and TRBJ1-3, with D unresolved. The CDR3 length is 16 residues. Germline V gene lookup returns CDR1 SGDLS and CDR2 YYNGEE. Deletions cut 0 bases from V and 1 base from J, with 11 bases between. CDR3: CASSVDGDMSGNTIYF. The CDR3 region has the DNA TGTGCCAGCAGCGTAGACGGGGATATGTCTGGAAACACCATATATTTT.

V is TRBV18 and J is TRBJ1-5; tentatively, D is TRBD1 (5 bases). CDR3 size: 14 residues. Germline V lookup: CDR1 KGHSH, CDR2 LQKENI. The V and J ends lost 3 bases and 7 bases respectively, with 13 bases between them. CDR3: CASSPSAGEQPQHF. In DNA form, the CDR3 reads TGTGCCAGCTCACCGTCCGCGGGGGAGCAGCCCCAGCATTTT.

The chain combines TRBV4-1 with TRBJ2-7, with D hard to call. This CDR3 has 16 amino acids. Per the germline V gene, CDR1 is MGHRA and CDR2 is YSYEKL. Trimming cost V 6 bases and J 0 bases, with 18 bases left between them. In DNA, the CDR3 is TGCGCCAGCAGTCCGACCAAAGGCGGCATCTCCTACGAGCAGTACTTC. Residues: CASSPTKGGISYEQYF.

The gene calls are TRBV5-6 and TRBJ1-6; D may be TRBD1 (5 bases). This CDR3 spans 14 amino acids. The V end was cut by 0 bases, the J end by 7 bases, with 8 bases between. CDR1 is SGHDT, CDR2 YYEEEE, per germline. This CDR3 reads CASSLGAGNSPLHF. The CDR3 DNA is TGTGCCAGCAGCTTGGGGGCAGGGAATTCACCCCTCCACTTT.

The genes are TRBV7-2 and TRBJ2-5; possible D gene TRBD1, 6 bases. The germline gives CDR1 SGHTA, CDR2 FQGNSA. The CDR3 is 14 residues long. The V end was cut by 1 base, the J end by 7 bases, with 13 bases between. The chain's CDR3 is CASSLVQGDGTQYF. CDR3 in DNA: TGTGCCAGCAGCTTAGTACAGGGTGACGGGACCCAGTACTTC.

CDR3 DNA sequence: TGCGCCAGCAGCTTGGCTAGCGGGAGTCAAACAGATACGCAGTATTTT. Its protein is CASSLASGSQTDTQYF. This chain uses TRBV5-1 with TRBJ2-3; TRBD2 matches 10 bases. Looked up from germline, CDR1 is SGHRS and CDR2 is YFSETQ. Trimming removed 0 bases from V and 3 bases from J; junction bases left unmatched: 4. This CDR3 contains 16 residues.